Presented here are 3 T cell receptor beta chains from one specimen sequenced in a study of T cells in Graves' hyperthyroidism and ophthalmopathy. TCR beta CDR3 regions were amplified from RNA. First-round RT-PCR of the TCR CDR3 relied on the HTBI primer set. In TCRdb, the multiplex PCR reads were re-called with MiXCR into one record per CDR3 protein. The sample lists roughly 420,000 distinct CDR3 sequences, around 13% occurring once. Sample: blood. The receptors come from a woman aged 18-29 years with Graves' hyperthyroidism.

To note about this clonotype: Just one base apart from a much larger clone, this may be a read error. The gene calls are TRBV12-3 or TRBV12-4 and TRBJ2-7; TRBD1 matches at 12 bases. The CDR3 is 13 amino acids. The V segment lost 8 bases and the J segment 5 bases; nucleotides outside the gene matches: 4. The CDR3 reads CASGDRGLHEQYF. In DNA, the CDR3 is TGTGCCAGCGGGGACAGGGGGCTCCACGAGCAGTACTTC.

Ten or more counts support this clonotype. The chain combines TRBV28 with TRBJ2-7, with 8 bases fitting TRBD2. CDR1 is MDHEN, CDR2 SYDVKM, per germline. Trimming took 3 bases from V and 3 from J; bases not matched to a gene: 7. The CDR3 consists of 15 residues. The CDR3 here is CASSFTSGYVYEQYF. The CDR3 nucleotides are TGTGCCAGCAGTTTTACTAGCGGCTACGTCTACGAGCAGTACTTC.

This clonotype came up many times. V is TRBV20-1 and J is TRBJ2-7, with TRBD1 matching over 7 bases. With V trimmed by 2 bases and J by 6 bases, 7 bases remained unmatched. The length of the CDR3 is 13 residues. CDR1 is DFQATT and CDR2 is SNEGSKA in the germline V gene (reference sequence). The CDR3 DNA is TGCAGTGCTAGAAAGACGACAGGGCCCGAGCAGTACTTC. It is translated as CSARKTTGPEQYF.